Listed here are 22 T cell receptor beta chains from one sample, sequenced in a study of shared clonotypes between healthy human individuals. This table comes from immunoSEQ multiplex PCR, and its TCRdb copy is limited to in-frame clones, with some not included. Among about 2 million clones listed, approximately 94% were seen once. Naivety among CD8 cells was defined by CD45RO negativity and positive CCR7 selection, thereby excluding terminally differentiated effector memory CD45RA+ cells. What was sequenced was naive CD8+ T cells sorted from blood. The source of these receptors is a man younger than 30 in good health.

In this sample, this clone turned up once. The rearrangement uses TRBV7-2 and TRBJ2-1, with 11 nucleotides matching TRBD2. CDR3 length: 18 residues. V shed 1 base, J shed 9 bases, and the junction held 14 bases outside the gene matches. Per germline, CDR1 SGHTA and CDR2 FQGNSA. CDR3 DNA sequence: TGTGCCAGCAGCTTAGTTCATTCGACTAGCGGGACCTGGGGTGAGCAGTTCTTC. Translating gives CASSLVHSTSGTWGEQFF.

The chain is built from TRBV4-1 and TRBJ1-1; 11 positions match TRBD1. The CDR3 consists of 17 residues. V was clipped by 1 base and J by 3 bases; unmatched bases: 7. From germline, CDR1 is MGHRA and CDR2 YSYEKL. The CDR3 nucleotides read TGCGCCAGCAGCCAAGGGACAGGGGGCCGTAGAGACACTGAAGCTTTCTTT. Amino acids: CASSQGTGGRRDTEAFF.

The CDR3 DNA is TGTGCCAGCAGTCCCCCACGCACAGGGGAAGAGACCCAGTACTTC. This gives the protein CASSPPRTGEETQYF. The rearrangement uses TRBV25-1 and TRBJ2-5; 7 bases map to TRBD1. Germline V gene sequence: CDR1 MGHDK, CDR2 SYGVNS. This CDR3 region has 15 residues. After removal of 5 bases from V and 3 bases from J, the junction contained 9 bases not matched to a gene.

The chain uses TRBV10-2 and TRBJ1-2; 12 nucleotides align to TRBD1. Germline V gives CDR1 WSHSY, CDR2 SAAADI. The CDR3 covers 18 residues. The ends lost 8 bases at V and 3 bases at J; junction bases unmatched: 16. This chain's CDR3 is CASPIKDRDRGLDYGYTF. CDR3 sequence (DNA): TGCGCCAGCCCAATTAAAGATCGGGACAGGGGGCTAGACTATGGCTACACCTTC.

The gene calls are TRBV19 and TRBJ2-7; 9 bases line up with TRBD1. CDR1 is LNHDA and CDR2 is SQIVND in the germline V gene (reference sequence). Unmatched junction bases numbered 10, after V lost 7 bases and J lost 3 bases. The CDR3 sequence is 15 residues long. The CDR3 bases are TGTGCCAGTAATTCTGCCGGGACAGGGAACTACGAGCAGTACTTC. Protein sequence: CASNSAGTGNYEQYF.

The chain has TRBV5-6 and TRBJ2-7; TRBD1 might be the D (6 bases). The ends were cut back, 4 bases at V and 0 bases at J, with 8 bases in the middle. The V gene's germline CDR1 is SGHDT and CDR2 YYEEEE. The CDR3 spans 13 residues. The CDR3 DNA follows: TGTGCCAGCAGCCTGGGACACTCCTACGAGCAGTACTTC. Its protein product is CASSLGHSYEQYF.

This clone was seen once. In nucleotides, the CDR3 is TGTGCCAGCAGTTGGACAGCGGATTACGAGCAGTACTTC. It specifies CASSWTADYEQYF. The chain links TRBV6-1 to TRBJ2-7; possibly TRBD1 for D (6 bases). Trimming took 5 bases from V and 4 from J, leaving 12 bases between them. CDR1 MNHNS and CDR2 SASEGT come from the germline V gene. The CDR3 is 13 residues long.

V gene TRBV11-2 combines with J gene TRBJ1-3, with 11 bases fitting TRBD1. This CDR3 contains 18 residues. The trim removed 3 bases at V and 0 bases at J, leaving 7 bases unmatched. CDR1 and CDR2 (germline): SGHAT, FQNNGV. CDR3 amino acids: CASSFGIGTGGSGNTIYF. The CDR3 DNA is TGTGCCAGCAGCTTCGGAATAGGGACAGGGGGCTCTGGAAACACCATATATTTT.

The chain is built from TRBV27 and TRBJ1-2; 7 bases are a match to TRBD1. V was clipped by 8 bases and J by 7 bases; unmatched bases: 19. The CDR3 loop spans 16 amino acids. Per the germline V gene, CDR1 is MNHEY and CDR2 is SMNVEV (reference sequence). The CDR3 here is CASWPGQGGESRGYTF. The CDR3 coding sequence is TGTGCCAGCTGGCCCGGTCAGGGGGGCGAGTCGCGTGGCTACACCTTC.

A word on this clone: This CDR3 is also generated by other DNA sequences in the sample. V and J are TRBV28 and TRBJ2-7, with 11 bases that match TRBD1. The CDR3 length is 15 residues. Germline assignment: CDR1 MDHEN and CDR2 SYDVKM. The trim removed 5 bases at V and 1 base at J, leaving 4 bases unmatched. CDR3: CASSLGQGASYEQYF. The CDR3, as DNA: TGTGCCAGCAGTCTTGGACAGGGGGCATCCTACGAGCAGTACTTC.

This chain uses TRBV9 with TRBJ2-1; unclear D gene. Germline CDR1 and CDR2: SGDLS and YYNGEE. Trimming removed 0 bases at V and 2 bases at J, with 6 bases between. The CDR3 is 14 amino acids. The CDR3 DNA follows: TGTGCCAGCAGCGTAGAGGTCCCCTACAATGAGCAGTTCTTC. This encodes CASSVEVPYNEQFF.

The V gene is TRBV19, the J gene TRBJ1-5, with a possible D match to TRBD1 (5 bases). The CDR3 is 15 residues long. Germline CDR1 is LNHDA and CDR2 is SQIVND (reference sequence). Trimming took off 7 bases at V and 2 bases at J, with 15 bases between the two ends. As DNA, the CDR3 is TGTGCCAGTACCGGCCGGACAAAGGGCAATCAGCCCCAGCATTTT. It is translated as CASTGRTKGNQPQHF.

The chain employs TRBV7-9 and TRBJ1-1; no firm D call. V was cut by 3 bases and J by 0 bases, with 17 bases left in between. CDR1 SEHNR and CDR2 FQNEAQ come from the germline V gene (reference sequence). The length of the CDR3 is 17 residues. DNA of the CDR3: TGTGCCAGCAGCTTCCCGGATGCCGCGGGAATGAACACTGAAGCTTTCTTT. This encodes CASSFPDAAGMNTEAFF. The full variable domain, completed using reference TRBV7-9 and TRBJ1-1, is DTGVSQNPRHKITKRGQNVTFRCDPISEHNRLYWYRQTLGQGPEFLTYFQNEAQLEKSRLLSDRFSAERPKGSFSTLEIQRTEQGDSAMYLCASSFPDAAGMNTEAFFGQGTRLTVV.

V and J are TRBV27 and TRBJ2-7; 11 positions match TRBD1. V lost 3 bases to trimming and J lost 2 bases; unmatched junction nucleotides: 6. The CDR3 is 16 residues long. Germline-derived CDR1 and CDR2 are MNHEY and SMNVEV (reference sequence). In nucleotides, the CDR3 is TGTGCCAGCAGTTTCCTCGGGACAGGGGGGACCTACGAGCAGTACTTC. Residues: CASSFLGTGGTYEQYF.

This sequence joins TRBV23-1 and TRBJ1-5; D call uncertain. TRBV23-1 is annotated as an ORF whose role is uncertain. The CDR3 is made up of 16 amino acids. Trimming took off 6 bases at V and 0 bases at J, with 15 bases between the two ends. Here the CDR3 reads CASSPNAYLSNQPQHF. The CDR3 nucleotides are TGCGCCAGCAGCCCGAACGCGTATCTTAGCAATCAGCCCCAGCATTTT.

On this clone itself: This same CDR3 is encoded by further DNA sequences in the sample. The genes are TRBV7-2 and TRBJ2-1, with TRBD2 matching 7 bases. Germline CDR1 SGHTA, CDR2 FQGNSA. This CDR3 is built from 15 residues. Germline trimming cut 1 base from V and 4 bases from J; bases unmatched to any gene: 4. CDR3: CASSLDGGSYNEQFF. The CDR3 bases are TGTGCCAGCAGCTTAGATGGCGGGAGTTACAATGAGCAGTTCTTC. The full variable domain, completed using reference TRBV7-2 and TRBJ2-1, is GAGVSQSPSNKVTEKGKDVELRCDPISGHTALYWYRQSLGQGLEFLIYFQGNSAPDKSGLPSDRFSAERTGGSVSTLTIQRTQQEDSAVYLCASSLDGGSYNEQFFGPGTRLTVL.

This sequence joins TRBV4-1 and TRBJ2-7; 7 bases fit TRBD2. Germline CDR1 and CDR2: MGHRA and YSYEKL. Unmatched junction bases numbered 6, after V lost 1 base and J lost 0 bases. This CDR3 region has 16 residues. The DNA for the CDR3 is TGCGCCAGCAGCCAAGTGTCTGGCGGGGGCTCCTACGAGCAGTACTTC. This encodes CASSQVSGGGSYEQYF.

The rearrangement uses TRBV4-1 and TRBJ1-2; D possibly corresponds to TRBD1 (6 bases). This CDR3 contains 17 residues. CDR1 is MGHRA and CDR2 is YSYEKL in the germline V gene. V dropped 0 bases and J dropped 4 bases, with 18 bases sitting between them. The CDR3 reads CASSQDPQGGGFYGYTF. CDR3 bases: TGCGCCAGCAGCCAAGATCCGCAGGGAGGGGGGTTCTATGGCTACACCTTC.

This chain links TRBV5-4 with TRBJ1-5; D is uncertain. Germline CDR1 reads SGHNT; CDR2 reads YYREEE (reference sequence). The CDR3 sequence is 13 residues long. V shed 4 bases and J shed 3 bases, with 8 bases lying between them. CDR3 protein: CASSPNPNQPQHF. The CDR3 DNA sequence: TGTGCCAGCAGCCCGAATCCCAATCAGCCCCAGCATTTT.

The chain couples TRBV9 to TRBJ2-7, with 9 bases lining up with TRBD1. The CDR3 is 14 amino acids. The germline gives CDR1 SGDLS, CDR2 YYNGEE. J was trimmed by 5 bases and V by 3 bases; bases with no gene match: 6. The chain's CDR3 is CASSEGTGRNEQYF. The CDR3 DNA reads as TGTGCCAGCAGCGAAGGGACAGGGCGGAACGAGCAGTACTTC.

The rearrangement uses TRBV11-2 and TRBJ2-3; 13 nucleotides match TRBD2. With 1 base clipped from V and 6 bases from J, the junction kept 1 base outside the gene matches. The CDR3 runs 15 residues. CDR1 SGHAT and CDR2 FQNNGV come from the germline V gene. The CDR3 region is CASSLGTSGSDTQYF. DNA of the CDR3: TGTGCCAGCAGCTTAGGGACTAGCGGGAGTGATACGCAGTATTTT. The entire variable domain, with the rest obtained from reference TRBV11-2 and TRBJ2-3, is as follows: EAGVAQSPRYKIIEKRQSVAFWCNPISGHATLYWYQQILGQGPKLLIQFQNNGVVDDSQLPKDRFSAERLKGVDSTLKIQPAKLEDSAVYLCASSLGTSGSDTQYFGPGTRLTVL.

V usage is TRBV10-2 and J usage is TRBJ1-1; D is uncertain. The length of the CDR3 is 13 residues. Trimming took 2 bases from V and 1 from J, leaving 5 bases between them. Germline lookup yields CDR1 WSHSY and CDR2 SAAADI. The CDR3 nucleotides read TGCGCCAGCAGTGAGGTCAAGAACACTGAAGCTTTCTTT. This sequence encodes CASSEVKNTEAFF.